This TCR beta chain stems from a study of T cells after posttransplantation cyclophosphamide. Libraries were prepared by immunoSEQ multiplex PCR; TCRdb keeps only in-frame clonotypes and omits some of them. The sample presents over 30,000 clones, none singletons. This clone was found many times. The sequence was collected from a woman aged 45-60 years in good health and a related stem cell transplant donor. Sequencing was done on a sample of PBMCs.

The CDR3, as DNA: TGTGCCAGCAGCCAGAAACTTTTAGCCAAAAACATTCAGTACTTC. Amino acid sequence: CASSQKLLAKNIQYF. The rearrangement links TRBV14 to TRBJ2-4, with D unclear. This CDR3 is 15 amino acids long. V lost 3 bases and J lost 0, with 9 bases in between. Germline CDR1 and CDR2: SGHDN and FVKESK.